This T cell receptor (beta chain) was retrieved from a study of T-cell memory formation after mild COVID-19. The authors produced TCR alpha and TCR beta cDNA libraries with sample barcodes and UMIs by 5'RACE using constant-segment primers. TCRdb called the 5' RACE reads again in MiXCR, with one record for every CDR3 protein. The table shows 120,000 to 150,000 distinct CDR3 sequences, with roughly a fifth occurring only once. V trimming: 2 bases; J trimming: 7 bases; junction bases outside the gene matches: 8. The germline gives CDR1 MNHNY, CDR2 SVGAGI (reference sequence). CDR3 size: 17 residues. This clonotype turned up a few times. What it binds is unknown. General study results and limits: Whether day 37 second-wave clones are SARS-CoV-2-specific was not confirmed.

The TCR was taken from an adult woman who had mild COVID-19 (a few samples of this study predate the infection). Cell type and time point are not known. J is TRBJ2-4 and V is TRBV6-6, with TRBD2 identical over 13 bases. Sequenced: PBMCs or a T cell subset sorted from them (not recorded which). The DNA of the CDR3 is TGTGCCAGCAGTTACCCTGGGACTAGCGGGGTTATGAACATTCAGTACTTC. Translation: CASSYPGTSGVMNIQYF.